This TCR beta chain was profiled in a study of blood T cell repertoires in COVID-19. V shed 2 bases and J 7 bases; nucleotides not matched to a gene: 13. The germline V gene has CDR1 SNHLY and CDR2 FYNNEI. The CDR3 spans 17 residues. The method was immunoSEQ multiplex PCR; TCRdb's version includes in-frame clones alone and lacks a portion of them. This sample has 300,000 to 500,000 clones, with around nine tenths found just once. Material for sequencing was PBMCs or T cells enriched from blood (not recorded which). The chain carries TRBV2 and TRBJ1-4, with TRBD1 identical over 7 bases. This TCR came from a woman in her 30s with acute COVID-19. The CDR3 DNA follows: TGTGCCAGCAGTGAACCTCTATTATTTCAGGGGGGTGAAAAACTGTTTTTT. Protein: CASSEPLLFQGGEKLFF. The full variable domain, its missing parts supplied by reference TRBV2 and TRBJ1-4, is EPEVTQTPSHQVTQMGQEVILRCVPISNHLYFYWYRQILGQKVEFLVSFYNNEISEKSEIFDDQFSVERPDGSNFTLKIRSTKLEDSAMYFCASSEPLLFQGGEKLFFGSGTQLSVL.